This T cell receptor beta chain stems from a study of blood T cell repertoires in COVID-19. This CDR3 comprises 13 residues. Germline values: CDR1 LGHDT, CDR2 YNNKEL (reference sequence). V dropped 4 bases and J dropped 5 bases, with 11 bases sitting between them. Clones were read by immunoSEQ multiplex PCR, and TCRdb kept only the in-frame ones, dropping some. The top ten clones hold roughly 22% of a sample with over 55,000 clones, roughly 87% of them seen once. The genes are TRBV3-1 (or the pseudogene TRBV3-2) and TRBJ1-1; D is uncertain. The sample taken for sequencing was peripheral blood. The sequence was collected from a woman aged 60-70 years with acute or convalescent COVID-19. Here the CDR3 reads CASSPTTRTEAFF. CDR3 sequence (DNA): TGTGCCAGCAGCCCCACGACACGGACTGAAGCTTTCTTT.